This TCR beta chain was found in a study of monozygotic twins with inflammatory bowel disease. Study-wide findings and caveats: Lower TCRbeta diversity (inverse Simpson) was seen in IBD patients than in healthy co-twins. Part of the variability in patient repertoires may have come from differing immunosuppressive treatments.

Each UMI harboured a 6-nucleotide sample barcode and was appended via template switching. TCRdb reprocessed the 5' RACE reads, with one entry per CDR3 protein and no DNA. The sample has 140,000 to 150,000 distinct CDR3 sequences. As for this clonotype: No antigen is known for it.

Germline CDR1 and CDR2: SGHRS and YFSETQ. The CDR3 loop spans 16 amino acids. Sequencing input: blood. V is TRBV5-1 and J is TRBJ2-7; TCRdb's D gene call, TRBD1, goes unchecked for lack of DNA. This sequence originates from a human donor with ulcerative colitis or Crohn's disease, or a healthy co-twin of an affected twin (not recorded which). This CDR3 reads CASSLNRISGAYEQYF.